This T cell receptor (beta chain) was sequenced during a study of regulatory T cells in long-lasting Graves disease. Germline-derived CDR1 and CDR2 are SEHNR and FQNEAQ (reference sequence). The CDR3 spans 14 residues. V gave up 1 base and J gave up 5 bases, with 11 bases separating them. The sample holds many counts of this clonotype. The TCR beta library used iRepertoire HTBI primers with Arm-PCR amplification of CDR3. TCRdb reanalysed the multiplex PCR reads using MiXCR and keeps one entry per CDR3 protein. The sample has roughly 500,000 distinct CDR3 sequences; 20% to 25% are singletons. Time point meaning: persistent/refractory GD, antithyroid drugs over 5 years with positive TRAb. RNA extracted from PBMCs served as the sequencing template.

V gene TRBV7-9 combines with J gene TRBJ2-5; D ambiguous. This sample comprised peripheral blood mononuclear cells (PBMCs), obtained when the disease was refractory, from a patient treated with antithyroid drugs. The receptor comes from a female donor with Graves disease. The CDR3 DNA reads as TGTGCCAGCAGCTTAGATCTCGGGTTGGAGACCCAGTACTTC. Translating gives CASSLDLGLETQYF.